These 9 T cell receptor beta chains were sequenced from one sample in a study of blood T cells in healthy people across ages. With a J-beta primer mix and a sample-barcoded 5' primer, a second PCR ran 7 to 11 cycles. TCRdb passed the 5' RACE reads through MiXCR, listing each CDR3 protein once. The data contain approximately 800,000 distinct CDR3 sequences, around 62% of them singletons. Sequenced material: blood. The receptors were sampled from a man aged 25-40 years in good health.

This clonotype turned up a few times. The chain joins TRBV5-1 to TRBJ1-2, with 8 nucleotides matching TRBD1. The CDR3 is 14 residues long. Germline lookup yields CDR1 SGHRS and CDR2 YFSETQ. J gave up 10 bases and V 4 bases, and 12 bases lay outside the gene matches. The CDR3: CASSADRGLGAYTF. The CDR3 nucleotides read TGCGCCAGCAGCGCTGACAGGGGACTAGGCGCCTACACCTTC.

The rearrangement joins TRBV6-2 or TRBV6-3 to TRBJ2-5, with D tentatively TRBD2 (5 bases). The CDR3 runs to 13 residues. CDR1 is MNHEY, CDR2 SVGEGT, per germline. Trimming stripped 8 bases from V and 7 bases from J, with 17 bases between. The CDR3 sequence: CASSIQPAGTQYF. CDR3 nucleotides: TGTGCCAGCTCAATCCAACCGGCGGGGACCCAGTACTTC.

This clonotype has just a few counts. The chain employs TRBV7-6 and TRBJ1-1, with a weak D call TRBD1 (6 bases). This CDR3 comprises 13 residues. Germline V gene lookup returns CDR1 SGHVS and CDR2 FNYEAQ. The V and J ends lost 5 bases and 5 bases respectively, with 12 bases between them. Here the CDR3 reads CASSPQGSTEAFF. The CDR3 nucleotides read TGTGCCAGCAGCCCCCAGGGGAGTACTGAAGCTTTCTTT.

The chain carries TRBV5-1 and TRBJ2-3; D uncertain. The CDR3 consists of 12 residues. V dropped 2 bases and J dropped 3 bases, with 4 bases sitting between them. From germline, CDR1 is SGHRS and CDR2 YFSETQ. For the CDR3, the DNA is TGCGCCAGCAGCTTCCGTACAGATACGCAGTATTTT. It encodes CASSFRTDTQYF.

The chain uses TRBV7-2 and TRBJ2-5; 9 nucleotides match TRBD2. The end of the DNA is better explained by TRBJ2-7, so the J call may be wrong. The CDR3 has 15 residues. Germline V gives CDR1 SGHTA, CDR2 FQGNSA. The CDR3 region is CASSLAQRGVDEQYF. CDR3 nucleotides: TGTGCCAGCAGCTTAGCGCAGCGGGGGGTAGACGAGCAGTACTTC.

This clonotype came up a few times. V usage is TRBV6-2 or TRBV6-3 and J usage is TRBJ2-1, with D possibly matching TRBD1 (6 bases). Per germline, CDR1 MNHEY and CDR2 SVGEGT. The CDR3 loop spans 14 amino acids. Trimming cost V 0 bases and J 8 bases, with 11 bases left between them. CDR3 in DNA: TGTGCCAGCAGTTACTCCGGGACACACTATGAGCAGTTCTTC. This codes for CASSYSGTHYEQFF.

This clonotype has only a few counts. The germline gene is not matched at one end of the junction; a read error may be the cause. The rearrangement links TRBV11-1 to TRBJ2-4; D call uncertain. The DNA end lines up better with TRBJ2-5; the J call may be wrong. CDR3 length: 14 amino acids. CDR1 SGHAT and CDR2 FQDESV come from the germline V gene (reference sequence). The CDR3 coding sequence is TGTGCCAGTAGCTTTCGTCACTTACAAGAGACCCAGTACTTC. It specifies CASSFRHLQETQYF.

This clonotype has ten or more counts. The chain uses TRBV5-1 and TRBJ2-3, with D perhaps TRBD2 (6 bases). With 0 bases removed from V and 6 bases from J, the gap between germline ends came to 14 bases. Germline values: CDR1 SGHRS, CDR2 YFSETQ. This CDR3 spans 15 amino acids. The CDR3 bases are TGCGCCAGCAGCTTGGATGGGGGGTCCATGGATACGCAGTATTTT. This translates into CASSLDGGSMDTQYF. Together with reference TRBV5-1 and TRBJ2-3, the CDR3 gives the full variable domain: KAGVTQTPRYLIKTRGQQVTLSCSPISGHRSVSWYQQTPGQGLQFLFEYFSETQRNKGNFPGRFSGRQFSNSRSEMNVSTLELGDSALYLCASSLDGGSMDTQYFGPGTRLTVL.

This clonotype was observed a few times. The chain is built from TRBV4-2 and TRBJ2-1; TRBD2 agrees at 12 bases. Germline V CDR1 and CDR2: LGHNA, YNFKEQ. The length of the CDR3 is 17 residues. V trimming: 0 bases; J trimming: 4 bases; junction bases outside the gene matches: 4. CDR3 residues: CASSQDPTSGGYNEQFF. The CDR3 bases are TGTGCCAGCAGCCAAGATCCGACTAGCGGGGGATACAATGAGCAGTTCTTC.